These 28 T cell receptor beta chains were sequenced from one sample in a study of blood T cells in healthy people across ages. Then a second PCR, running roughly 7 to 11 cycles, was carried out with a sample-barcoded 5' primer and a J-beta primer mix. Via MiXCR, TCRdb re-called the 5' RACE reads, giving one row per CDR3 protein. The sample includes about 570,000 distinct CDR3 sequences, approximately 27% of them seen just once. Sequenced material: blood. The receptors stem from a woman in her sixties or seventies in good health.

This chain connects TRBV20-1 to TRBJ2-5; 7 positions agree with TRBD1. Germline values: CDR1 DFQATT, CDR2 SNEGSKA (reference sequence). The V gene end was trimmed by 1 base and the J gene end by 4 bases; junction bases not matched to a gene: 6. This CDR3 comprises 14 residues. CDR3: CSARGVDRAETQYF. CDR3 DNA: TGCAGTGCTAGAGGGGTTGACAGGGCAGAGACCCAGTACTTC.

CDR3 in amino acids: CSAEQQGPAYEQYF. In nucleotides, the CDR3 is TGCAGTGCGGAACAACAGGGGCCAGCCTACGAGCAGTACTTC. This sequence joins TRBV20-1 and TRBJ2-5; 7 bases match TRBD1. The DNA end lines up better with TRBJ2-7; the J call may be wrong. The CDR3 has 14 amino acids. Per the germline V gene, CDR1 is DFQATT and CDR2 is SNEGSKA (reference sequence).

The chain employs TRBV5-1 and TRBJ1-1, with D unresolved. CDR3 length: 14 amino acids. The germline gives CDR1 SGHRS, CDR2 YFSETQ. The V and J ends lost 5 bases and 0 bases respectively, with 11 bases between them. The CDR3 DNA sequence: TGCGCCAGCAGAGGTGACAACATGAACACTGAAGCTTTCTTT. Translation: CASRGDNMNTEAFF.

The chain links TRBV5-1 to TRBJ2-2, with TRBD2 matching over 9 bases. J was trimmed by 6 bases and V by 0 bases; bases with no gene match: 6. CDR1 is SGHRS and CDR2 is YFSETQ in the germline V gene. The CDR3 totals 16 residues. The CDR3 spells CASSLASTSGSGELFF. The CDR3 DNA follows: TGCGCCAGCAGCTTGGCCTCAACTAGCGGGTCCGGGGAGCTGTTTTTT.

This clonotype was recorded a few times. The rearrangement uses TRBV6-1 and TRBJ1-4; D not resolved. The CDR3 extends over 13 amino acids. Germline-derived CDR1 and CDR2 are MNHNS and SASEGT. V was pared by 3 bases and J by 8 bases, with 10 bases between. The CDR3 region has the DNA TGTGCCAGCAGTGAGCGCAGGAACGAAAAACTGTTTTTT. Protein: CASSERRNEKLFF.

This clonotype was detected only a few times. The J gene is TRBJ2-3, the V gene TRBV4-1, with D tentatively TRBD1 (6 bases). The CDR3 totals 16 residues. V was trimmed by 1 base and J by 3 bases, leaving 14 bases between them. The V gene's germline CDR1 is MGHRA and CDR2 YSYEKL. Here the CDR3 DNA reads TGCGCCAGCAGCCAAGGCCCCAGGGGTCATACAGATACGCAGTATTTT. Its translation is CASSQGPRGHTDTQYF.

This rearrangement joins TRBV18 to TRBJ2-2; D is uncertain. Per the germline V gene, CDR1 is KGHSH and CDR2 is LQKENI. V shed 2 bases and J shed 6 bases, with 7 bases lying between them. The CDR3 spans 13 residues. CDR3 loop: CASSPGLAGELFF. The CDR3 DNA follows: TGTGCCAGCTCACCAGGATTGGCCGGGGAGCTGTTTTTT.

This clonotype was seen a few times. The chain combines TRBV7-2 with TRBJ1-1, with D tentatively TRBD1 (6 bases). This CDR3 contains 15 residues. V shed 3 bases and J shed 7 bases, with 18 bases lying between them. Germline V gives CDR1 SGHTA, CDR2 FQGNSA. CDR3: CASSFWGAAVGEAFF. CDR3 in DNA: TGTGCCAGCAGCTTCTGGGGGGCAGCAGTTGGTGAAGCTTTCTTT.

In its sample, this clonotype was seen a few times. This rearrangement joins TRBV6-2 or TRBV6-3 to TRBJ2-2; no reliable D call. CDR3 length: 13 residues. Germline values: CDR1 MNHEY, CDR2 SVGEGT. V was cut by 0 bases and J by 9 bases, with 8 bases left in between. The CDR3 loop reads CASSYSGVRELFF. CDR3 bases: TGTGCCAGCAGTTACTCAGGTGTCCGGGAGCTGTTTTTT.

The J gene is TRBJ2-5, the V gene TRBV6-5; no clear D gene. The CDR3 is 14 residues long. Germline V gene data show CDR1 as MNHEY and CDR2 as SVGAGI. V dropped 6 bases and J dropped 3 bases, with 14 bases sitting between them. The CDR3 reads CASRTSLTKETQYF. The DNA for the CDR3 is TGTGCCAGCAGGACAAGTCTAACCAAAGAGACCCAGTACTTC.

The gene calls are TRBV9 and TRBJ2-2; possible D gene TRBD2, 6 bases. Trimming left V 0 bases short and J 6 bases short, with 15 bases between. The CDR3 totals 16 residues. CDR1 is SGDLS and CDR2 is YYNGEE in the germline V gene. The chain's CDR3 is CASSVATGLHPGELFF. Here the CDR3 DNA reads TGTGCCAGCAGCGTAGCTACGGGACTCCACCCCGGGGAGCTGTTTTTT.

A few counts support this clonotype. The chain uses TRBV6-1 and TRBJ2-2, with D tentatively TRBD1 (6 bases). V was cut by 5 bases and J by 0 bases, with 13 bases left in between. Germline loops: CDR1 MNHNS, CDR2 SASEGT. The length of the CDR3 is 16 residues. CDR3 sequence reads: CASSRGSGANTGELFF. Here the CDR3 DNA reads TGTGCCAGCAGTAGGGGGTCAGGCGCGAACACCGGGGAGCTGTTTTTT.

The CDR3 bases are TGTGCCAGCAGCTTAGGAGCGACAAATGTAGATGAGCAGTTCTTC. It yields the protein CASSLGATNVDEQFF. V and J are TRBV11-3 and TRBJ2-1, with no clear D. Germline loops: CDR1 SGHNT, CDR2 YENEEA. Between the trimmed V and J ends, which lost 1 base and 8 bases, there was a span of 15 bases. The CDR3 extends over 15 amino acids.

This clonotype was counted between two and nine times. This CDR3 is CASSPGQNHGYTF. CDR3 sequence (DNA): TGTGCCAGCAGCCCTGGACAGAACCATGGCTACACCTTC. This chain links TRBV3-1 with TRBJ1-2, with a possible D match to TRBD1 (6 bases). The germline V and J ends were trimmed by 4 bases and 6 bases, with 12 bases remaining between them. Germline V gene data show CDR1 as LGHDT and CDR2 as YNNKEL (reference sequence). The CDR3 totals 13 residues.

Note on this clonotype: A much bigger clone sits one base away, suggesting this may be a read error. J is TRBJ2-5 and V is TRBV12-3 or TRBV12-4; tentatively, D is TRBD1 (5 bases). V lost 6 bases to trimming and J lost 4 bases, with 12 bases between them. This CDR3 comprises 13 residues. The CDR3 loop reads CASSLGAAETQYF. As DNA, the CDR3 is TGTGCCAGCAGCCTAGGGGCAGCAGAGACCCAGTACTTC.

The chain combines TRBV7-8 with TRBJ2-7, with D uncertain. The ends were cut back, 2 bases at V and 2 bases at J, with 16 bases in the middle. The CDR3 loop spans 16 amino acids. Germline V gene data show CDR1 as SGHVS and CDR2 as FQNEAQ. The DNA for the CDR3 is TGTGCCAGCAGCTTAATTGGAATGAACTCTGCCTACGAGCAGTACTTC. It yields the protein CASSLIGMNSAYEQYF.

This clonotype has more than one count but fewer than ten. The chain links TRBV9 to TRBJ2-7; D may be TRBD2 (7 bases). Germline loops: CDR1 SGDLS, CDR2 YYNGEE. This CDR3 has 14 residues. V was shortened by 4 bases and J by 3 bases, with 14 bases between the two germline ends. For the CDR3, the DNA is TGTGCCAGCAGCCCAGAGGGGGGGGTCTACGAGCAGTACTTC. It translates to CASSPEGGVYEQYF.

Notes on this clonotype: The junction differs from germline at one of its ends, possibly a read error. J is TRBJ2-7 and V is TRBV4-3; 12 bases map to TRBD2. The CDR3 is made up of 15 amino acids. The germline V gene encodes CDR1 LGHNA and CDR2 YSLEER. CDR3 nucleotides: TGCGCCAGCAGCCAAGGACTAGCGGGGGCCCACGGGCAGCACTTC. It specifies CASSQGLAGAHGQHF.

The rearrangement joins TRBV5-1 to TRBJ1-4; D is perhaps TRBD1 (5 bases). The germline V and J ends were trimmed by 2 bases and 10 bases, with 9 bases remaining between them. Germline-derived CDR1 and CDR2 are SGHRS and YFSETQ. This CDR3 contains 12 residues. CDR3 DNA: TGCGCCAGCAGCTTAAGGGACGGAAAACTGTTTTTT. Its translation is CASSLRDGKLFF.

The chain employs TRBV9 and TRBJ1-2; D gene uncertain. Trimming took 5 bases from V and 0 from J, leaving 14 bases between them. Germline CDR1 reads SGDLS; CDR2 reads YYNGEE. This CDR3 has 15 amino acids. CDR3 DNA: TGTGCCAGCAGTTCGGACCTGGACGCTAACTATGGCTACACCTTC. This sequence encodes CASSSDLDANYGYTF.

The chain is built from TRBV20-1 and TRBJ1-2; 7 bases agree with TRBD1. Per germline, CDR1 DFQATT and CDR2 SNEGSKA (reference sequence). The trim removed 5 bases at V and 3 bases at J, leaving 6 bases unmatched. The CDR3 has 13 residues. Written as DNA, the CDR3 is TGCAGTGCTCACTCCGGGACAGACTATGGCTACACCTTC. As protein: CSAHSGTDYGYTF.

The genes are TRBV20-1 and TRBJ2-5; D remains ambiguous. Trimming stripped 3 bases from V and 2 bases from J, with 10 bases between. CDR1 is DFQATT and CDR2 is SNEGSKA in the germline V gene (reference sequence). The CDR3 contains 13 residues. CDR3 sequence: CSARMGQQETQYF. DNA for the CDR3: TGCAGTGCTAGGATGGGTCAGCAAGAGACCCAGTACTTC.

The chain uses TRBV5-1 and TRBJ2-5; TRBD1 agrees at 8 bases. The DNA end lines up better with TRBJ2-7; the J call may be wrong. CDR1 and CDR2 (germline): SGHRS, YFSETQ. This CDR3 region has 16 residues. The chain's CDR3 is CASSLPQGAVPYEQYF. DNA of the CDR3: TGCGCCAGCAGCTTGCCCCAGGGGGCGGTCCCCTACGAGCAGTACTTC.

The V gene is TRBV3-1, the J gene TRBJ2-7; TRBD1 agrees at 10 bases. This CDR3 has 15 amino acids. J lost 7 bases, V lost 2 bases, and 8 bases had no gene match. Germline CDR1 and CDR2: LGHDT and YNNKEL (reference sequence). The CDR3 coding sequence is TGTGCCAGCAGCCAATTGACAGGGGGCGGGGGTGAGCAGTACTTC. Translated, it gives CASSQLTGGGGEQYF.

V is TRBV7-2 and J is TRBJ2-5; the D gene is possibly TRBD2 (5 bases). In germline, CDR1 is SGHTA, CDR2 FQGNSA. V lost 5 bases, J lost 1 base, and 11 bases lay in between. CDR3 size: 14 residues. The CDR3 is CASSTRTSQETQYF. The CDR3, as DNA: TGTGCCAGCAGCACAAGGACTTCCCAAGAGACCCAGTACTTC.

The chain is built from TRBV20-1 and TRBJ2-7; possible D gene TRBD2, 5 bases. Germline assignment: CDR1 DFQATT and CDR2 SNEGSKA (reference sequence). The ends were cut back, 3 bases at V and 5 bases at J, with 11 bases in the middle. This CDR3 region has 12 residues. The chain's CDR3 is CSARGYGNEQYF. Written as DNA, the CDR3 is TGCAGTGCTAGGGGGTACGGGAACGAGCAGTACTTC.

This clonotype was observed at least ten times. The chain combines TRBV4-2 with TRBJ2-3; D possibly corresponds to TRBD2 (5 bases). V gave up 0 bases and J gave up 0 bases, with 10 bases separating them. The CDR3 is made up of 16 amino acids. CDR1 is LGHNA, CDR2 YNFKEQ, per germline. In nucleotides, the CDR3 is TGTGCCAGCAGCCAAGAAGTGCGGGTGAGCACAGATACGCAGTATTTT. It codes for CASSQEVRVSTDTQYF.

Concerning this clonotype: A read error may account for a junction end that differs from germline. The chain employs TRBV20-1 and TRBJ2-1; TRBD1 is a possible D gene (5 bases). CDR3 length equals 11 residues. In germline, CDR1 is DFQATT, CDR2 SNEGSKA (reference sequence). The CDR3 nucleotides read TGCAGTGCTCAGGGATTTAATGAACAGTTCTTC. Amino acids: CSAQGFNEQFF.